This T cell receptor (beta chain) was identified during a study of control samples from healthy donors and cancer patients. Sequencing used immunoSEQ multiplex PCR; TCRdb keeps in-frame clones, though not all of them. The profile shows about 53,000 clones, roughly 87% of them singletons. The length of the CDR3 is 13 residues. Per germline, CDR1 DFQATT and CDR2 SNEGSKA (reference sequence). With 3 bases removed from V and 2 bases from J, the gap between germline ends came to 8 bases. The chain has TRBV20-1 and TRBJ1-3; no definite D call. The source material was PBMCs. The TCR was taken from a man aged 55-75 years with head and neck cancer. This CDR3 reads CSASIDAGNTIYF. As DNA, the CDR3 is TGCAGTGCTAGTATAGATGCTGGAAACACCATATATTTT.